Here is one TCR beta chain with its context. No antigen is known for it. Just one base apart from a much larger clone, this may be a read error. CDR3 length: 17 residues. In germline, CDR1 is MNHEY, CDR2 SVGAGI. TCRdb called the 5' RACE reads again in MiXCR, with one record for every CDR3 protein. Of around 1.7 million distinct CDR3 sequences listed, about 30% are singletons. This record comes from a study of identical twins. Study-level results: The same donors were not followed; conclusions instead depended on cross-sectional statistical analysis.

The chain couples TRBV6-5 to TRBJ2-5; 10 nucleotides match TRBD2. With the DNA end fitting TRBJ2-7 better, the J assignment may be wrong. The sample was cord blood. The receptor's source is a newborn girl in good health. The CDR3 here is CAGSYLSTSGYTYEQYF. The CDR3 DNA reads as TGTGCCGGCAGTTACCTTTCGACTAGCGGGTATACCTACGAGCAGTACTTC.